This TCR beta chain was sequenced during a study of T cell responses to AZD1222 COVID-19 vaccine. The protocol was immunoSEQ multiplex PCR, while the TCRdb copy is restricted to in-frame clones and leaves out a portion. The sample yields some 120,000 clones, about 92% seen once. The CDR3 loop spans 16 amino acids. V was trimmed by 0 bases and J by 10 bases, leaving 16 bases between them. Germline V CDR1 and CDR2: LNHNV, YYDKDF (reference sequence). The chain uses TRBV15 and TRBJ1-6, with D hard to call. Here the sequenced sample was peripheral blood, taken on day 0 of AZD1222 vaccination. The sequence derives from an adult in good health. CDR3 region: CATSRDPPGADSPLHF. CDR3 sequence (DNA): TGTGCCACCAGCAGAGATCCGCCGGGCGCGGACTCACCCCTCCACTTT.